This passage covers 2 T cell receptor beta chains from one sample sequenced in a study of cytomegalovirus exposure and HLA in healthy donors. The primer mix had 60 Vbeta and 13 Jbeta primers. Measured with immunoSEQ multiplex PCR; TCRdb has only the in-frame clones, and not every one. Among roughly 200,000 clones listed, roughly 80% were seen once. The sample was PBMCs. The receptors were gathered from a boy younger than 18 in good health and CMV-seronegative.

The V and J genes are TRBV19 and TRBJ2-7, with 7 bases matching TRBD1. J lost 2 bases, V lost 4 bases, and 8 bases had no gene match. There are 15 residues in the CDR3. Looked up from germline, CDR1 is LNHDA and CDR2 is SQIVND (reference sequence). The CDR3 nucleotides read TGTGCCAGTAGTAGCCAACAGGGGCGACCCTACGAGCAGTACTTC. This sequence encodes CASSSQQGRPYEQYF.

The chain is built from TRBV5-1 and TRBJ1-1, with a tentative D call TRBD1 (6 bases). The germline gives CDR1 SGHRS, CDR2 YFSETQ. Trimming pared 3 bases from V and 0 bases from J, leaving 15 bases between. The CDR3 length is 16 residues. The CDR3, as DNA: TGCGCCAGCAGCTCCCGAGGGGGGGAGGTGAACACTGAAGCTTTCTTT. Translation: CASSSRGGEVNTEAFF.